This is a list of T cell receptor beta chains from one sample in a study of T cells after yellow fever vaccination. TCRdb processed the 5' RACE reads anew with MiXCR; each CDR3 protein has one entry. The sample shows 250,000 to 400,000 distinct CDR3 sequences, around 4.5% of them seen only once. The input for sequencing was PBMCs, taken 15 days after the yellow fever booster vaccination. These receptors all come from a man between 18 and 35 years old who received the YFV17D yellow fever vaccine. The CDR3 runs from the conserved cysteine through the conserved F or W. A D gene is named only where the DNA matches it firmly. Only part of the rows carry a size: once, few, many, or a class if the clone is expanded.

CDR3: CASRRTGGSSNEKLFF
DNA: TGTGCCAGCAGACGGACAGGGGGCTCATCTAATGAAAAACTGTTTTTT
V: TRBV12-3/TRBV12-4
D: TRBD1
J: TRBJ1-4
size: .

CDR3: CASSLAVAGSSYEQYF
DNA: TGTGCCAGCAGCTTAGCAGTAGCGGGGAGCTCCTACGAGCAGTACTTC
V: TRBV7-6
D: TRBD2
J: TRBJ2-7
size: few

CDR3: CASSPGTGFGNEQFF
DNA: TGTGCCAGCAGCCCCGGGACAGGGTTCGGTAATGAGCAGTTCTTC
V: TRBV7-2
D: TRBD1
J: TRBJ2-1
size: many

CDR3: CSARLAGASNYGYTF
DNA: TGCAGTGCTAGATTGGCAGGGGCATCTAACTATGGCTACACCTTC
V: TRBV20-1
D: .
J: TRBJ1-2
size: .

CDR3: CSALSNQPQHF
DNA: TGCAGTGCTTTGAGCAATCAGCCCCAGCATTTT
V: TRBV20-1
D: .
J: TRBJ1-5
size: many

CDR3: CASSPGLGVRGNTIYF
DNA: TGCGCCAGCAGCCCGGGCCTAGGGGTCCGGGGAAACACCATATATTTT
V: TRBV4-1
D: .
J: TRBJ1-3
size: few

CDR3: CASSYGASGAGELFF
DNA: TGTGCCAGCAGCTACGGGGCCAGTGGTGCCGGGGAGCTGTTTTTT
V: TRBV7-2
D: .
J: TRBJ2-2
size: .

CDR3: CASSLWRPGREKLFF
DNA: TGTGCCAGCAGCTTGTGGCGACCCGGACGGGAAAAACTGTTTTTT
V: TRBV5-5
D: .
J: TRBJ1-4
size: few

CDR3: CASGSTTQGNEAFF
DNA: TGTGCCAGTGGCAGCACGACACAGGGGAACGAAGCTTTCTTT
V: TRBV12-3/TRBV12-4
D: TRBD1
J: TRBJ1-1
size: .

CDR3: CASSQGALSFYEQYF
DNA: TGTGCCAGCAGCCAAGGCGCCCTATCCTTCTACGAGCAGTACTTC
V: TRBV3-1
D: .
J: TRBJ2-7
size: few

CDR3: CASSKGQGIGTDTQYF
DNA: TGCGCCAGCAGCAAGGGACAGGGGATAGGCACAGATACGCAGTATTTT
V: TRBV5-1
D: TRBD1
J: TRBJ2-3
size: many

CDR3: CASSLTTSGGASTDTQYF
DNA: TGTGCCAGCAGCTTGACGACTAGCGGGGGGGCGAGCACAGATACGCAGTATTTT
V: TRBV7-2
D: TRBD2
J: TRBJ2-3
size: many

CDR3: CASSQNRETGELFF
DNA: TGTGCCAGCAGCCAAAACAGGGAGACCGGGGAGCTGTTTTTT
V: TRBV4-2
D: .
J: TRBJ2-2
size: few

CDR3: CASSSGGSQGSPLHF
DNA: TGTGCCAGCAGTTCTGGGGGCAGCCAGGGTTCACCCCTCCACTTT
V: TRBV12-3/TRBV12-4
D: .
J: TRBJ1-6
size: many

CDR3: CASSLAGTPGDEQFF
DNA: TGCGCCAGCAGCTTGGCGGGGACTCCTGGGGATGAGCAGTTCTTC
V: TRBV5-1
D: .
J: TRBJ2-1
size: .

CDR3: CASSLTRTYNEQFF
DNA: TGTGCCAGCAGCCTTACTAGAACCTACAATGAGCAGTTCTTC
V: TRBV12-3/TRBV12-4
D: .
J: TRBJ2-1
size: many